Detailed here is one T cell receptor (beta chain). The antigen remains unidentified. TCRdb's table, derived via immunoSEQ multiplex PCR, lists solely in-frame clones and lacks some. The repertoire has about 37,000 clones, 80% to 90% of them found once; the top ten carry approximately 3.1%. V shed 3 bases and J shed 5 bases, with 6 bases lying between them. This CDR3 has 12 amino acids. This entry comes from a study of CD4 T cells in relation to SARS-CoV-2 and coronaviruses. Study-level information: Convalescent patients were fewer than ten males and 4 females; two were Hispanic. Study-level results: In roughly 65% of donors, memory CD4+ clonotypes crossrecognized SARS-CoV-2 and at least one common cold coronavirus spike.

Naive and memory CD4+ T cells were separated from cryopreserved PBMCs. The source material was memory CD4+ T cells from PBMCs. The sequence derives from an adult with COVID-19. The rearrangement links TRBV12-3 or TRBV12-4 to TRBJ2-3; unclear D gene. The CDR3 region is CASSFLGDTQYF. CDR3 in DNA: TGTGCCAGCAGTTTTCTTGGAGATACGCAGTATTTT.